This TCR beta chain came from a study of cytomegalovirus exposure and HLA in healthy donors. Study observations and caveats: In vitro assays verified that a few CMV-associated chains recognized CMV antigens specifically.

A multiplex PCR was run with 60 Vbeta primers and 13 Jbeta primers. How the authors handled the data: About 10 million shared chains were among 80 million or so unique TCR beta chains counted in a later analysis. TCRdb's copy holds only in-frame clones and misses some; the assay was immunoSEQ multiplex PCR. Clone size and V and J calls were adopted from that table, with D and trimming inferred from the DNA. The sample yields about 190,000 clones, about three quarters seen once. As to this clone: The antigen is unknown.

The sequenced sample was PBMCs. This TCR derives from a woman aged 25 to 45 in good health and CMV-seropositive.

The CDR3 nucleotides are TGTGCCATCAGTGAGTCGACAGGTCTCGGGACTGAAGCTTTCTTT. Translation gives CAISESTGLGTEAFF. The V gene is TRBV10-3, the J gene TRBJ1-1; maybe TRBD1 (6 bases). The CDR3 loop spans 15 amino acids. CDR1 and CDR2 (germline): ENHRY, SYGVKD. V lost 0 bases to trimming and J lost 5 bases, with 13 bases between them.